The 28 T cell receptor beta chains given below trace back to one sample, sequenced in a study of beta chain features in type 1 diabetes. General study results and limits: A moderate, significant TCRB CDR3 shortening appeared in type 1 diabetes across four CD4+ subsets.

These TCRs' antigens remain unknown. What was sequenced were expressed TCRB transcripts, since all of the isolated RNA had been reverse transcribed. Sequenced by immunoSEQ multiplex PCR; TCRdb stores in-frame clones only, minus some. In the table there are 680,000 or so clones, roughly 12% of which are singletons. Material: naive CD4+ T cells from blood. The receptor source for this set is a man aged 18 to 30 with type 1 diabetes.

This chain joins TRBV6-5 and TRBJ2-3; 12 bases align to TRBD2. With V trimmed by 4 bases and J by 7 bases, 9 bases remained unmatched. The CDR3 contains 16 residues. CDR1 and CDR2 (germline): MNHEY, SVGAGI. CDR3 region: CASSSPSGGASNTQYF. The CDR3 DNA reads TGTGCCAGCAGTTCCCCTAGCGGGGGGGCCTCAAATACGCAGTATTTT.

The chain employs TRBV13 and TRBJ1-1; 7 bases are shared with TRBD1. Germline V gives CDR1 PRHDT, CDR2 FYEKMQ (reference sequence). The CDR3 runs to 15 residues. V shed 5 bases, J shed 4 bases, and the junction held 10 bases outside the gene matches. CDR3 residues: CASSLTQGGSTEAFF. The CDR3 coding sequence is TGTGCCAGCAGCCTCACGCAGGGGGGGAGCACTGAAGCTTTCTTT.

DNA of the CDR3: TGTGCCAGCACCCAACGCATGAACACTGAAGCTTTCTTT. As protein: CASTQRMNTEAFF. The chain recombines TRBV2 with TRBJ1-1; D not certain. Germline V gene data show CDR1 as SNHLY and CDR2 as FYNNEI. Deletions cut 7 bases from V and 0 bases from J, with 9 bases between. The length of the CDR3 is 13 residues.

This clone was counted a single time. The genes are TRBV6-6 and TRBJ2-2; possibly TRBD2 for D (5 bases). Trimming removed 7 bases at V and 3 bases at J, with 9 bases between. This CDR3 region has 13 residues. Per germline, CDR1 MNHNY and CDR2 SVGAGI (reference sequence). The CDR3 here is CASKRGYTGELFF. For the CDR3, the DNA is TGTGCCAGCAAACGAGGGTACACCGGGGAGCTGTTTTTT.

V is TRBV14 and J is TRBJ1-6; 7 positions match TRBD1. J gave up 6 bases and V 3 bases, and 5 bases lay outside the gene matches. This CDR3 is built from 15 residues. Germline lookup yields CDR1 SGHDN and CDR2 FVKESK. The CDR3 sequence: CASSQNRGINSPLHF. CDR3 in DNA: TGTGCCAGCAGCCAGAACAGGGGAATTAATTCACCCCTCCACTTT.

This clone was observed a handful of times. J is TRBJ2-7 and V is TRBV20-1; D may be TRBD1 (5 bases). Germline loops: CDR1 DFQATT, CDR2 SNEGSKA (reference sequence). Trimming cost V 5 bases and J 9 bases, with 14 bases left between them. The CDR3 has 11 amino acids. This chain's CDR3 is CSALRQPVQYF. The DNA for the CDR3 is TGCAGTGCTCTGAGACAGCCAGTGCAGTACTTC.

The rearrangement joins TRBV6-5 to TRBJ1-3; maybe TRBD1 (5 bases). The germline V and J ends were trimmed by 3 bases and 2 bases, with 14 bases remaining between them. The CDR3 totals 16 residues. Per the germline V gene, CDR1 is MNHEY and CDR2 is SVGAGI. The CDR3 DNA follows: TGTGCCAGCAGTTATTCCGGGACCGACGCTGGAAACACCATATATTTT. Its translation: CASSYSGTDAGNTIYF.

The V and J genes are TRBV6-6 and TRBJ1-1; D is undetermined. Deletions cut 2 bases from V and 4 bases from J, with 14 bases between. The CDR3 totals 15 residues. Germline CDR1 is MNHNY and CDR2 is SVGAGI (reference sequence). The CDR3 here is CASSYVEGTSTEAFF. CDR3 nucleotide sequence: TGTGCCAGCAGTTACGTGGAGGGCACGAGCACTGAAGCTTTCTTT.

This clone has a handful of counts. The CDR3 DNA reads TGTGCCAGCAGCTTAGAAGCAGGGGGCTACACCTTC. It codes for CASSLEAGGYTF. The chain joins TRBV7-9 to TRBJ1-2; D may be TRBD1 (5 bases). The CDR3 has 12 residues. The germline gives CDR1 SEHNR, CDR2 FQNEAQ (reference sequence). V was cut by 1 base and J by 8 bases, with 8 bases left in between.

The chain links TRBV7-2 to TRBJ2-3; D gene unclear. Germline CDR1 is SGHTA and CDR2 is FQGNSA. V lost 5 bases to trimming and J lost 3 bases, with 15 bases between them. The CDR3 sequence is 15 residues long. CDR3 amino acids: CASSLGGSKTDTQYF. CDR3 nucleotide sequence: TGTGCCAGCAGCCTTGGTGGTTCAAAAACAGATACGCAGTATTTT.

CDR3: CASTPQGVSSYNEQFF. The CDR3 nucleotides read TGTGCCAGCACCCCACAGGGGGTGTCGTCCTACAATGAGCAGTTCTTC. The V and J genes are TRBV2 and TRBJ2-1, with TRBD1 matching 8 bases. This CDR3 contains 16 residues. Germline CDR1 reads SNHLY; CDR2 reads FYNNEI. The V gene end was trimmed by 7 bases and the J gene end by 1 base; junction bases not matched to a gene: 9.

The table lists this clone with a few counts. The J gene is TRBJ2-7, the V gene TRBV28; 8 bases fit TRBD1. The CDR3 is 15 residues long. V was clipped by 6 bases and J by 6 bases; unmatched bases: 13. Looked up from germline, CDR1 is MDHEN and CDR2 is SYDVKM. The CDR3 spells CASRSGTGKFSEQYF. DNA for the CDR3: TGTGCCAGCAGGTCCGGGACAGGAAAGTTCTCCGAGCAGTACTTC.

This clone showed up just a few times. In nucleotides, the CDR3 is TGTGCCAGCAGTGATCCCCTGGGCTCGGTTGGCGAGACCCAGTACTTC. Residues: CASSDPLGSVGETQYF. The chain carries TRBV25-1 and TRBJ2-5; D unclear. Trimming stripped 3 bases from V and 5 bases from J, with 19 bases between. CDR3 length equals 16 residues. The V gene's germline CDR1 is MGHDK and CDR2 SYGVNS.

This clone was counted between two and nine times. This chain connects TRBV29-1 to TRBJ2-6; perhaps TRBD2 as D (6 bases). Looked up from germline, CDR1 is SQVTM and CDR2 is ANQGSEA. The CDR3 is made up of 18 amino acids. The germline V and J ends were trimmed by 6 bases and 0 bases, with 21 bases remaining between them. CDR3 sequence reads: CSVLARFGGNSGANVLTF. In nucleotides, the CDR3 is TGCAGCGTCCTAGCTCGTTTTGGCGGGAACTCTGGGGCCAACGTCCTGACTTTC.

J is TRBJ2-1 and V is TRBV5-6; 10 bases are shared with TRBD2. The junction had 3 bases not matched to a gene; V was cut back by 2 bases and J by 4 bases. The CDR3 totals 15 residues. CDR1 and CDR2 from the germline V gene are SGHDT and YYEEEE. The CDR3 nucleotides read TGTGCCAGCAGCTTCGTTAGCGGGAGGTACAATGAGCAGTTCTTC. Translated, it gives CASSFVSGRYNEQFF.

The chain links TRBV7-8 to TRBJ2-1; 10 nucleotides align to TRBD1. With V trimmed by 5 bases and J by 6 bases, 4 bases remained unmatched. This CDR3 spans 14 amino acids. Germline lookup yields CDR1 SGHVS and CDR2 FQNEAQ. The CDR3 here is CASSGRTGGNEQFF. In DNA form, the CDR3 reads TGTGCCAGCAGCGGTCGGACAGGGGGCAATGAGCAGTTCTTC.

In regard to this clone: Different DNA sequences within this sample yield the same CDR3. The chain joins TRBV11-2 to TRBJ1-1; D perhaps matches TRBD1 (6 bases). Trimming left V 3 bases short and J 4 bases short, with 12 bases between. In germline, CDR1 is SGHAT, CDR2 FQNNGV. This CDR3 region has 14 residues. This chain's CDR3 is CASSFQGGGTEAFF. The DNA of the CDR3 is TGTGCCAGCAGCTTCCAGGGAGGGGGCACTGAAGCTTTCTTT. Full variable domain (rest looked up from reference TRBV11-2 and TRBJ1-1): EAGVAQSPRYKIIEKRQSVAFWCNPISGHATLYWYQQILGQGPKLLIQFQNNGVVDDSQLPKDRFSAERLKGVDSTLKIQPAKLEDSAVYLCASSFQGGGTEAFFGQGTRLTVV.

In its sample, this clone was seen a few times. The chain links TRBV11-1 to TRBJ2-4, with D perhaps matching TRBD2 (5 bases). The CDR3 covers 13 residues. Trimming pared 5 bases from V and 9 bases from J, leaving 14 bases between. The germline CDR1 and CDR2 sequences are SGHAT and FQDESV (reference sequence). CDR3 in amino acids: CASSVTDSGIQYF. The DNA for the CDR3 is TGTGCCAGCAGCGTGACGGACTCCGGCATTCAGTACTTC. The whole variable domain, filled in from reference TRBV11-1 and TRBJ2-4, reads EAEVAQSPRYKITEKSQAVAFWCDPISGHATLYWYRQILGQGPELLVQFQDESVVDDSQLPKDRFSAERLKGVDSTLKIQPAELGDSAMYLCASSVTDSGIQYFGAGTRLSVL.

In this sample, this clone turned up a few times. The CDR3 bases are TGTGCCAGCAGCCCGGCTGTTGGGCAGTACTTC. As protein: CASSPAVGQYF. The chain couples TRBV13 to TRBJ2-7; unclear D gene. Per germline, CDR1 PRHDT and CDR2 FYEKMQ (reference sequence). The CDR3 length is 11 residues. V was pared by 5 bases and J by 9 bases, with 11 bases between.

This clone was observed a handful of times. Written as DNA, the CDR3 is TGTGCCAGCAGCCCCAGCGGAGGGGTTGGCCACGAGCAGTACTTC. It codes for CASSPSGGVGHEQYF. The rearrangement uses TRBV9 and TRBJ2-7; the D gene is possibly TRBD2 (6 bases). This CDR3 has 15 amino acids. V lost 4 bases to trimming and J lost 5 bases, with 19 bases between them. From germline, CDR1 is SGDLS and CDR2 YYNGEE.

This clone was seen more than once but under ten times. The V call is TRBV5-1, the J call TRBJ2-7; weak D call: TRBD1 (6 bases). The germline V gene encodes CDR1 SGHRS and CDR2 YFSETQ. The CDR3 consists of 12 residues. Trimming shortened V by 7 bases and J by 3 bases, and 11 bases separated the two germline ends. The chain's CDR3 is CASRQADYEQYF. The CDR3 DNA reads TGCGCCAGCCGACAGGCAGACTACGAGCAGTACTTC.

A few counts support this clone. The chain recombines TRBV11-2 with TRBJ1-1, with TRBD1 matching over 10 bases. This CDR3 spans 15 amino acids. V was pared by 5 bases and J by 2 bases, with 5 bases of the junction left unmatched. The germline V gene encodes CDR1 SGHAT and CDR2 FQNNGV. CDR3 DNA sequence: TGTGCCAGCAGCAAGGGGGACAGGGGCAACACTGAAGCTTTCTTT. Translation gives CASSKGDRGNTEAFF.

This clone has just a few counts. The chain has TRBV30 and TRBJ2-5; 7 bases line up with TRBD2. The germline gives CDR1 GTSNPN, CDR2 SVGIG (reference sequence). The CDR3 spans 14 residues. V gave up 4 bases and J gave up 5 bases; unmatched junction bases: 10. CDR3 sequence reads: CAWTSGGLYETQYF. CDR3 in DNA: TGTGCCTGGACTTCCGGGGGGTTGTACGAGACCCAGTACTTC.

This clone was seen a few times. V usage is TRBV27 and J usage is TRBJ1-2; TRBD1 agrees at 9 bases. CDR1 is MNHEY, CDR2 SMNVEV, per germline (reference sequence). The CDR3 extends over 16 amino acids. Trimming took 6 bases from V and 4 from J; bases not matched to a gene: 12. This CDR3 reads CASRRPGQGGVYGYTF. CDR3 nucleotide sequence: TGTGCCAGCAGGAGACCGGGACAGGGTGGGGTCTATGGCTACACCTTC.

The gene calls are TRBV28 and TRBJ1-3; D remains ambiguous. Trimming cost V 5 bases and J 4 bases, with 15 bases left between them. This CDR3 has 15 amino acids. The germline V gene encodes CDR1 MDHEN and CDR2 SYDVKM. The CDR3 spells CASSLRILSGNTIYF. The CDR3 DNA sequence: TGTGCCAGCAGTCTACGGATCCTGTCCGGAAACACCATATATTTT.

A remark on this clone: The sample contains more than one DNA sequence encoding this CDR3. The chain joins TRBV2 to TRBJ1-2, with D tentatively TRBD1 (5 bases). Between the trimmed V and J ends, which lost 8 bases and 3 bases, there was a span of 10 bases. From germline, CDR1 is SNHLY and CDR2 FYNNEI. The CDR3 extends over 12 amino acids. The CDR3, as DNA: TGTGCCAGCCGGAGGGGTGACTATGGCTACACCTTC. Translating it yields CASRRGDYGYTF.

DNA for the CDR3: TGTGCCTGTGACACAGGGGGGCGCAATCAGCCCCAGCATTTT. It codes for CACDTGGRNQPQHF. This chain connects TRBV30 to TRBJ1-5; 8 nucleotides agree with TRBD1. This CDR3 is 14 amino acids long. Germline CDR1 is GTSNPN and CDR2 is SVGIG (reference sequence). The trim removed 6 bases at V and 2 bases at J, leaving 6 bases unmatched.

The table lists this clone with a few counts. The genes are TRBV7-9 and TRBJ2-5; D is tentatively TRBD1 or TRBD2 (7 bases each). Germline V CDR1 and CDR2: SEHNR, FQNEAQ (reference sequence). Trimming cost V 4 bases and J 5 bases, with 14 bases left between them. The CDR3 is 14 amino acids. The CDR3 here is CASSWGRGQETQYF. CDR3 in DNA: TGTGCCAGCAGCTGGGGGAGGGGGCAGGAGACCCAGTACTTC.